The following is a T cell receptor beta chain sequence with its context. Its antigen is as yet unknown. Each TCR beta library was made by quantitative 5'-RACE that incorporated molecular barcodes. One entry per CDR3 protein, called by TCRdb with MiXCR from the 5' RACE reads. The sample contains 700,000 or so distinct CDR3 sequences, roughly 19% of which appear only once. The CDR3 is 14 residues long. V lost 5 bases, J lost 8 bases, and 7 bases stayed unmatched. The germline gives CDR1 SGHTA, CDR2 FQGNSA. This entry belongs to a study of CD8 T cells in ankylosing spondylitis. Study conclusions and caveats: For ankylosing spondylitis blood, a TCR beta motif of about eight highly homologous variants appeared characteristic. Peripheral blood held disease-linked clones only at relatively low frequency, and these were CD8+. Enrichment of disease-linked clones was reportedly significant in matched ankylosing spondylitis synovial fluid.

The chain combines TRBV7-2 with TRBJ1-4, with 8 bases identical to TRBD1. This clonotype was obtained from a male donor with ankylosing spondylitis. The sequenced sample was blood, either unsorted or a sorted T cell fraction (not recorded which). In DNA, the CDR3 is TGTGCCAGCAGCCCCGACAGGGGTGACGAAAAACTGTTTTTT. Protein sequence: CASSPDRGDEKLFF.